The 11 T cell receptor beta chains in this list originate from one sample, sequenced in a study of T cell changes during pregnancy in multiple sclerosis. TCRdb keeps only in-frame clones here, not all; method: immunoSEQ multiplex PCR. The sample shows roughly 110,000 clones, 75% to 95% of them seen only once. This material consisted of peripheral blood, taken before pregnancy. The origin of the receptors is a female donor with multiple sclerosis, enrolled in a pregnancy study.

J is TRBJ2-1 and V is TRBV19, with 7 nucleotides matching TRBD2. The CDR3 is 15 residues long. J gave up 7 bases and V 1 base, and 7 bases lay outside the gene matches. Germline V CDR1 and CDR2: LNHDA, SQIVND (reference sequence). The CDR3 is CASSIVSTAGNEQFF. CDR3 coding DNA: TGTGCCAGTAGTATAGTTTCGACAGCGGGGAATGAGCAGTTCTTC.

The CDR3 nucleotides are TGTGCCAGCAGGCCATCAGGGATAGCTAACTATGGCTACACCTTC. It codes for CASRPSGIANYGYTF. This rearrangement joins TRBV28 to TRBJ1-2; D is possibly TRBD1 (5 bases). The CDR3 is made up of 15 amino acids. The V and J ends lost 6 bases and 0 bases respectively, with 14 bases between them. Germline lookup yields CDR1 MDHEN and CDR2 SYDVKM.

This clone has only a few counts. The CDR3 sequence is CASSGAGWATTEAFF. Written as DNA, the CDR3 is TGTGCCAGCAGCGGGGCAGGTTGGGCGACCACTGAAGCTTTCTTT. The genes are TRBV13 and TRBJ1-1; D perhaps matches TRBD1 (5 bases). This CDR3 comprises 15 residues. The germline V and J ends were trimmed by 5 bases and 4 bases, with 17 bases remaining between them. CDR1 PRHDT and CDR2 FYEKMQ come from the germline V gene (reference sequence).

J is TRBJ1-2 and V is TRBV29-1, with 8 bases aligning to TRBD1. Germline V gene data show CDR1 as SQVTM and CDR2 as ANQGSEA. There are 11 residues in the CDR3. V shed 7 bases and J 4 bases; nucleotides not matched to a gene: 2. CDR3 region: CSDGQGYGYTF. CDR3 nucleotides: TGCAGCGACGGACAGGGCTATGGCTACACCTTC.

The V call is TRBV19, the J call TRBJ1-2; D possibly corresponds to TRBD1 (6 bases). Between the trimmed V and J ends, which lost 4 bases and 0 bases, there was a span of 6 bases. This CDR3 contains 13 residues. Per germline, CDR1 LNHDA and CDR2 SQIVND (reference sequence). The CDR3 region is CASSRTANYGYTF. CDR3 nucleotide sequence: TGTGCCAGTAGTAGGACAGCTAACTATGGCTACACCTTC.

The chain has TRBV30 and TRBJ1-5; perhaps TRBD1 as D (5 bases). The CDR3 is made up of 15 amino acids. Per the germline V gene, CDR1 is GTSNPN and CDR2 is SVGIG (reference sequence). The V end was cut by 1 base, the J end by 0 bases, with 10 bases between. The CDR3 loop reads CAWSATAPSNQPQHF. CDR3 in DNA: TGTGCCTGGAGTGCGACAGCTCCTAGCAATCAGCCCCAGCATTTT. Looking up the rest from reference TRBV30 and TRBJ1-5 gives the full variable domain: SQTIHQWPATLVQPVGSPLSLECTVEGTSNPNLYWYRQAAGRGLQLLFYSVGIGQISSEVPQNLSASRPQDRQFILSSKKLLLSDSGFYLCAWSATAPSNQPQHFGDGTRLSIL.

The chain employs TRBV28 and TRBJ2-5, with D unclear. Trimming took off 5 bases at V and 5 bases at J, with 3 bases between the two ends. The germline V gene has CDR1 MDHEN and CDR2 SYDVKM. This CDR3 spans 10 amino acids. The CDR3 nucleotides read TGTGCCAGCAGTCAGGAGACCCAGTACTTC. It yields the protein CASSQETQYF.

This clone showed up just once. J is TRBJ2-3 and V is TRBV27; D is uncertain. The CDR3 contains 12 residues. V lost 6 bases to trimming and J lost 2 bases, with 6 bases between them. Per germline, CDR1 MNHEY and CDR2 SMNVEV (reference sequence). The DNA for the CDR3 is TGTGCCAGCAGCCCCTTCACAGATACGCAGTATTTT. This encodes CASSPFTDTQYF.

CDR3 nucleotide sequence: TGTGCCAGCAGTGCACAGGGATACGAGCAGTACTTC. Its translation is CASSAQGYEQYF. This chain connects TRBV28 to TRBJ2-7; TRBD1 is a possible D gene (6 bases). The CDR3 is made up of 12 amino acids. Germline values: CDR1 MDHEN, CDR2 SYDVKM. Trimming removed 5 bases at V and 4 bases at J, with 9 bases between.

The J gene is TRBJ2-2, the V gene TRBV5-1; 9 bases line up with TRBD2. CDR1 SGHRS and CDR2 YFSETQ come from the germline V gene. There are 16 residues in the CDR3. J was trimmed by 5 bases and V by 0 bases; bases with no gene match: 5. The CDR3: CASSLESLAGTGELFF. For the CDR3, the DNA is TGCGCCAGCAGCTTGGAGTCTCTAGCGGGGACCGGGGAGCTGTTTTTT.

This chain uses TRBV7-9 with TRBJ2-5; perhaps TRBD2 as D (7 bases). The CDR3 runs to 17 residues. CDR1 SEHNR and CDR2 FQNEAQ come from the germline V gene (reference sequence). V was shortened by 6 bases and J by 2 bases, with 22 bases between the two germline ends. As DNA, the CDR3 is TGTGCCAGCAGTTCCACCCGCGGGGGCCGGGATCAAGAGACCCAGTACTTC. This codes for CASSSTRGGRDQETQYF.